This TCR beta chain stems from a study of blood T cell repertoires in COVID-19. Background on the study: The United States, Italy and Spain were the sources of the acute and convalescent COVID-19 samples. T cells, B-cell-depleted T cells, or PBMCs provided the cDNA or gDNA that served as material.

In the original workflow: Quantification of nucleated cells was approximated via reference gene primer amplification. TCRdb keeps only in-frame clones here, not all; method: immunoSEQ multiplex PCR. V and J calls and clone size are as listed in that table; D and trimming were resolved from the DNA. The sample gives roughly 59,000 clones, about 83% of which show up once; approximately 3.5% is in the top ten. The junction had 5 bases not matched to a gene; V was cut back by 0 bases and J by 2 bases. The germline V gene encodes CDR1 LGHDT and CDR2 YNNKEL (reference sequence). There are 16 residues in the CDR3.

The gene calls are TRBV3-1 (or the pseudogene TRBV3-2) and TRBJ2-7; 9 nucleotides align to TRBD1. The sample consisted of peripheral blood. This receptor was taken from an elderly woman with acute or convalescent COVID-19. The CDR3 coding sequence is TGTGCCAGCAGCCAAGATACCGGGACAGGGACCTACGAGCAGTACTTC. The encoded protein is CASSQDTGTGTYEQYF.